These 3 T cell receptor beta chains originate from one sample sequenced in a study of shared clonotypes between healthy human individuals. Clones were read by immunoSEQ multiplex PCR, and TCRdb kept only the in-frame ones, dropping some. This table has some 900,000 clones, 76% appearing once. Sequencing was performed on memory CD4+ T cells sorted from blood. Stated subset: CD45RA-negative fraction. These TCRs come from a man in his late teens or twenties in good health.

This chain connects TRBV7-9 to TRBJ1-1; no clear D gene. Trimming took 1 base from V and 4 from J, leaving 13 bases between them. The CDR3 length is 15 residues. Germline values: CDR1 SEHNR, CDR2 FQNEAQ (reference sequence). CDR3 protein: CASSLEGSGGTEAFF. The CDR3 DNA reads TGTGCCAGCAGCTTAGAAGGTTCAGGCGGCACTGAAGCTTTCTTT.

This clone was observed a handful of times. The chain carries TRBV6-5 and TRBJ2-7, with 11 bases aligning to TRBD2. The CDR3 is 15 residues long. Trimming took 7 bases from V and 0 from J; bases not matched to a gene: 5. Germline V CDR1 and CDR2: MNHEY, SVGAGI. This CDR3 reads CASKYGTSGSYEQYF. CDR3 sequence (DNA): TGTGCCAGCAAGTACGGGACTAGCGGCTCCTACGAGCAGTACTTC.

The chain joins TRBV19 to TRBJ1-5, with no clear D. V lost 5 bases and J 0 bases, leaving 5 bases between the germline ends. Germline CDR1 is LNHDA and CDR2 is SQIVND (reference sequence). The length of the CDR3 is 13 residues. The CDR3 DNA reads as TGTGCCAGTAGTCCAACTAGCAATCAGCCCCAGCATTTT. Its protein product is CASSPTSNQPQHF.